This T cell receptor beta chain was found in a study of T cell repertoires in cytomegalovirus infection. Study at large: CMV infection plus the matching HLA type was flagged by public TCR beta signatures. General study points: The response measured ex vivo was dominated by TCR beta clonotypes (HLA-C-restricted and CMV-specific). The study identified carriers of CMV plus the relevant HLA from cumulative public TCR beta family frequency.

Germline V gene lookup returns CDR1 LGHDT and CDR2 YNNKEL (reference sequence). The V end was cut by 4 bases, the J end by 2 bases, with 18 bases between. The CDR3 is made up of 16 amino acids. Notes on this clonotype: No antigen is known for it.

TCRdb analysed the reads with MiXCR anew, one entry per CDR3 protein. The profile shows 450,000 to 550,000 distinct CDR3 sequences, approximately 15% of them singletons. The sequence derives from a human donor in good health (CMV status not recorded). Some clones in this sample may be carry-over from other donors' samples. The chain has TRBV3-1 and TRBJ2-7; D is ambiguous. The sequencing input was CD8+ T cells from PBMCs. CDR3 region: CASSLFLEQGTYEQYF. In DNA, the CDR3 is TGTGCCAGCAGCCTCTTTCTCGAGCAAGGGACCTACGAGCAGTACTTC.